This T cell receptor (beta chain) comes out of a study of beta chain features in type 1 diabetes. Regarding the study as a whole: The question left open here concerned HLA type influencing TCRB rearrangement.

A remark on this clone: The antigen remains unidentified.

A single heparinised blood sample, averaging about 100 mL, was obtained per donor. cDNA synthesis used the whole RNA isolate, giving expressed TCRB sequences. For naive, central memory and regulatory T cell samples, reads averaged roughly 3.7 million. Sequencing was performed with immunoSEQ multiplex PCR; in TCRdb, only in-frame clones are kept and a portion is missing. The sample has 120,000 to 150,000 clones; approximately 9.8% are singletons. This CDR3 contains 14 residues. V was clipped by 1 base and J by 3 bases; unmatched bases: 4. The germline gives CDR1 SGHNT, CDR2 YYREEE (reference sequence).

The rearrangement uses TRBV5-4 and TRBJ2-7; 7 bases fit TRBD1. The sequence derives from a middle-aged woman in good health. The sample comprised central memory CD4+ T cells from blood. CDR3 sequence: CASSLFQGDYEQYF. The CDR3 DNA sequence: TGTGCCAGCAGCTTGTTTCAGGGGGACTACGAGCAGTACTTC. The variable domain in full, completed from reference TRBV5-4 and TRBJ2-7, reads ETGVTQSPTHLIKTRGQQVTLRCSSQSGHNTVSWYQQALGQGPQFIFQYYREEENGRGNFPPRFSGLQFPNYSSELNVNALELDDSALYLCASSLFQGDYEQYFGPGTRLTVT.